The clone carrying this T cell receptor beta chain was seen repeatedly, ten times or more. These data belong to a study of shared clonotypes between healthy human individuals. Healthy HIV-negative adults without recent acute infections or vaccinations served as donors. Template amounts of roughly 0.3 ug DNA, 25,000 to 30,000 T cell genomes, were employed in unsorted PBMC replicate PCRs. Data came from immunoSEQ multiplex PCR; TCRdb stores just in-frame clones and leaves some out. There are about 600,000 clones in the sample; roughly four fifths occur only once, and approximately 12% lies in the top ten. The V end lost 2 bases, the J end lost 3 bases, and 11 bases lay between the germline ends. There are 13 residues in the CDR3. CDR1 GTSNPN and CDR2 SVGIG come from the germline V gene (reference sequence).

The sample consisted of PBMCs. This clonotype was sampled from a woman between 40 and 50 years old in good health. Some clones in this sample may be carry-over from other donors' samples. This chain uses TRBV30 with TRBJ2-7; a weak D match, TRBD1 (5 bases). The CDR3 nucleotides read TGTGCCTGGAGTCTGGACATGAGCTACGAGCAGTACTTC. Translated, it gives CAWSLDMSYEQYF.